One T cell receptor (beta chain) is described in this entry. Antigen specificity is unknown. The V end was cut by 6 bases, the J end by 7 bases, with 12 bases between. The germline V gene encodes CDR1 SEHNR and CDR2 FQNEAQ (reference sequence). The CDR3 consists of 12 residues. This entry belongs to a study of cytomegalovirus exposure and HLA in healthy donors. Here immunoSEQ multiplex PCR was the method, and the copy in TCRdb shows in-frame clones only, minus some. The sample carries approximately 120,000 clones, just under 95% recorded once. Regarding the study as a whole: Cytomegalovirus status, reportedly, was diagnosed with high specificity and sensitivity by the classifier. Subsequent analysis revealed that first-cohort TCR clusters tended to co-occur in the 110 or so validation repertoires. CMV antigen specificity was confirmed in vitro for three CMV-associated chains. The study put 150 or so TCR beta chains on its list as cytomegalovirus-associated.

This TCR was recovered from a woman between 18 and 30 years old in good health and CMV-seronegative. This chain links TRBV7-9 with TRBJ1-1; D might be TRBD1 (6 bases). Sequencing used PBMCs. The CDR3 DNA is TGTGCCAGCAGAAGGGGGGGCAGTGAAGCTTTCTTT. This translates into CASRRGGSEAFF.